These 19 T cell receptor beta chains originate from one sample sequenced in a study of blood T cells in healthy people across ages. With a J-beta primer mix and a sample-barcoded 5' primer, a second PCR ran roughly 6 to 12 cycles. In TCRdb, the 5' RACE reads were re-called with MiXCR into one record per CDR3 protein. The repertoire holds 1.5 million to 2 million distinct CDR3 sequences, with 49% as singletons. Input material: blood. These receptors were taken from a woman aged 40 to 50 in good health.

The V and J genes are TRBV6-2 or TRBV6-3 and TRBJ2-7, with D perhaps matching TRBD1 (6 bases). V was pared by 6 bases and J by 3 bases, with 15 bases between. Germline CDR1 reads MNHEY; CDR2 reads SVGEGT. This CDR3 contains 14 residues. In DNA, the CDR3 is TGTGCCAGCAGGCCTGGACAGCTATTCTACGAGCAGTACTTC. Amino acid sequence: CASRPGQLFYEQYF.

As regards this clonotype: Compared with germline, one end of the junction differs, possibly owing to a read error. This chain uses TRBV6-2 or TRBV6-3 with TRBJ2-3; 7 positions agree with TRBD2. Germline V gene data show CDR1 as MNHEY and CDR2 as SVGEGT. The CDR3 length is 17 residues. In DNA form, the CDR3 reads TGTGCCAGCAGTTACTCGAGGGCTAGCGGCAGCACGGATACGCAGTATTTT. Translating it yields CASSYSRASGSTDTQYF.

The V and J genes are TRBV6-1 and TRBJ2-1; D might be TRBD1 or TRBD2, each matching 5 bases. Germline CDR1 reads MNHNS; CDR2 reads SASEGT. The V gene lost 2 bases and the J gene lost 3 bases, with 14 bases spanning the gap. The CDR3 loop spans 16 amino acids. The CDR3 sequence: CASSEWDAGVYNEQFF. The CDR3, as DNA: TGTGCCAGCAGTGAATGGGACGCAGGAGTCTACAATGAGCAGTTCTTC.

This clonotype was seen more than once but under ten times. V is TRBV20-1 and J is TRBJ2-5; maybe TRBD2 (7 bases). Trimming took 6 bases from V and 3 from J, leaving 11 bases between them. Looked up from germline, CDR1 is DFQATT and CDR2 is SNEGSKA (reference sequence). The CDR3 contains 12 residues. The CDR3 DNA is TGCAGTGCCCGGGGGGCGGAAGAGACCCAGTACTTC. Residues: CSARGAEETQYF.

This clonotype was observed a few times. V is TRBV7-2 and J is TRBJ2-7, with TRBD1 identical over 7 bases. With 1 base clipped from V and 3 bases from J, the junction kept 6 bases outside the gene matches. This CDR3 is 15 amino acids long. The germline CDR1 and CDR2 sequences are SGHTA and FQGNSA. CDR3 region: CASSLEGAGGYEQYF. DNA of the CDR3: TGTGCCAGCAGCTTAGAGGGTGCAGGGGGCTACGAGCAGTACTTC.

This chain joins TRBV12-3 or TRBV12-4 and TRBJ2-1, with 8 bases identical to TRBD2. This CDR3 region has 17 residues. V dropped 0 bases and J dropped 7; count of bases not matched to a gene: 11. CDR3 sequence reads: CASSLAPGLEFKNEQFF. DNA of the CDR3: TGTGCCAGCAGTTTAGCGCCGGGACTAGAGTTCAAGAATGAGCAGTTCTTC.

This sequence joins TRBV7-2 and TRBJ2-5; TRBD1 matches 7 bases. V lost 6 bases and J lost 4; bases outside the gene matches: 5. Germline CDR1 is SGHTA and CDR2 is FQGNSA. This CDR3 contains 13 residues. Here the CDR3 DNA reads TGTGCCAGCAGGAGGGGGCCTAGAGAGACCCAGTACTTC. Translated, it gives CASRRGPRETQYF.

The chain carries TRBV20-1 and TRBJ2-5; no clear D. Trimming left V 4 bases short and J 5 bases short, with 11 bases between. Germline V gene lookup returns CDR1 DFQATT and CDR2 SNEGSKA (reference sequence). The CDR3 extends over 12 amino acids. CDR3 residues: CSAKVDLETQYF. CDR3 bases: TGCAGTGCTAAAGTGGATCTGGAGACCCAGTACTTC.

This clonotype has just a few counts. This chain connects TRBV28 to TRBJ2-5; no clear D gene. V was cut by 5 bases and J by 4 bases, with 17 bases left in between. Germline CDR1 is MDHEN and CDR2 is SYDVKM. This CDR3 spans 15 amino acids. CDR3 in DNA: TGTGCCAGCAGTCCAATCAGGTCTGGTGGAGAGACCCAGTACTTC. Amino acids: CASSPIRSGGETQYF. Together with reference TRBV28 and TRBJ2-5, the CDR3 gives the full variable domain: DVKVTQSSRYLVKRTGEKVFLECVQDMDHENMFWYRQDPGLGLRLIYFSYDVKMKEKGDIPEGYSVSREKKERFSLILESASTNQTSMYLCASSPIRSGGETQYFGPGTRLLVL.

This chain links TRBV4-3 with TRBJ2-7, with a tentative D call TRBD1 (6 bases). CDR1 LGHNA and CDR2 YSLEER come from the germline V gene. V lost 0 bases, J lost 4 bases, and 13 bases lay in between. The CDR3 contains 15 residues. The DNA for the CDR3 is TGCGCCAGCAGCCAAGAAATCGGGACAACTTACGAGCAGTACTTC. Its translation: CASSQEIGTTYEQYF.

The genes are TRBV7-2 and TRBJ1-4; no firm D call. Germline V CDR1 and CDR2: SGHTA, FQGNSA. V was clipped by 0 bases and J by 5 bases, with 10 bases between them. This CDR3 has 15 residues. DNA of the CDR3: TGTGCCAGCAGCTTAGCAAGGGCGGTAAATGAAAAACTGTTTTTT. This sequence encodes CASSLARAVNEKLFF.

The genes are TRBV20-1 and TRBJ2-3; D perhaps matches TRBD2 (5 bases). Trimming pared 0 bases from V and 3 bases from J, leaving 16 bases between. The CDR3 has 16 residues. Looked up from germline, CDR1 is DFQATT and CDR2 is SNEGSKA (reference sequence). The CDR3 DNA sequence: TGCAGTGCTAGAGATGCGGGCAGAATTCCAACAGATACGCAGTATTTT. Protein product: CSARDAGRIPTDTQYF.

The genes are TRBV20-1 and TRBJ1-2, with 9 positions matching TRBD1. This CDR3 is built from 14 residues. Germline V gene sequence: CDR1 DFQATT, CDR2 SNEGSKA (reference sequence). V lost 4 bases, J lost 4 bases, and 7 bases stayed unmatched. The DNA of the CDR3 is TGCAGTGCTATGCGGGACAGGGCCTCCTATGGCTACACCTTC. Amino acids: CSAMRDRASYGYTF.

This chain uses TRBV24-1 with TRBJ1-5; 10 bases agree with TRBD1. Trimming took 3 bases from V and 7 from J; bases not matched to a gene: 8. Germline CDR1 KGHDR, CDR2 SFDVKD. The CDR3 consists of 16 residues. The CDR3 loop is CATSDPRQGAFQPQHF. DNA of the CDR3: TGTGCCACCAGTGATCCTCGACAGGGGGCCTTCCAGCCCCAGCATTTT.

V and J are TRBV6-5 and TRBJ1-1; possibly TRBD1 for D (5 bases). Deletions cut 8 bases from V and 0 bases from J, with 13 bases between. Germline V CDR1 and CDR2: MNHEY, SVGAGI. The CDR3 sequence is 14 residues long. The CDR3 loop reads CASGPTVMNTEAFF. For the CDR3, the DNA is TGTGCCAGCGGCCCGACAGTCATGAACACTGAAGCTTTCTTT.

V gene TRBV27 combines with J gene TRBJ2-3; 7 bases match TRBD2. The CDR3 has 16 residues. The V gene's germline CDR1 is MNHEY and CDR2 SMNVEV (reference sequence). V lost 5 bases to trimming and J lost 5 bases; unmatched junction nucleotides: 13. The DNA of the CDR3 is TGTGCCAGCAGTCCTACGGCTGGGGGGGGGATAGATACGCAGTATTTT. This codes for CASSPTAGGGIDTQYF.

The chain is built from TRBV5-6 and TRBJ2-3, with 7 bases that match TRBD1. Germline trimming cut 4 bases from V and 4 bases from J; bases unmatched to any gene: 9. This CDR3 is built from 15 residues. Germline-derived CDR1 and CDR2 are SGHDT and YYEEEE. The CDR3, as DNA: TGTGCCAGCAGCCCCGGAGTAGGGACAGCAGATACGCAGTATTTT. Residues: CASSPGVGTADTQYF.

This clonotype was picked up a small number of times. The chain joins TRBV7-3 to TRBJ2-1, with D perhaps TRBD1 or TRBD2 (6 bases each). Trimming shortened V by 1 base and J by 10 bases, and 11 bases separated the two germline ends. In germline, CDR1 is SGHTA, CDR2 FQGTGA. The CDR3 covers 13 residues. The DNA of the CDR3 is TGTGCCAGCAGCTTAAGGGGGGCGGACGAGCAGTTCTTC. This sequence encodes CASSLRGADEQFF.

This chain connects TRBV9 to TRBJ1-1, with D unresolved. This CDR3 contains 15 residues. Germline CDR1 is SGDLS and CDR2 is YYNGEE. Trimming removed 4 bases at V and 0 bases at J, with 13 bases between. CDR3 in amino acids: CASSQSVAMNTEAFF. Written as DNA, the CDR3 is TGTGCCAGCAGCCAGTCCGTGGCCATGAACACTGAAGCTTTCTTT.